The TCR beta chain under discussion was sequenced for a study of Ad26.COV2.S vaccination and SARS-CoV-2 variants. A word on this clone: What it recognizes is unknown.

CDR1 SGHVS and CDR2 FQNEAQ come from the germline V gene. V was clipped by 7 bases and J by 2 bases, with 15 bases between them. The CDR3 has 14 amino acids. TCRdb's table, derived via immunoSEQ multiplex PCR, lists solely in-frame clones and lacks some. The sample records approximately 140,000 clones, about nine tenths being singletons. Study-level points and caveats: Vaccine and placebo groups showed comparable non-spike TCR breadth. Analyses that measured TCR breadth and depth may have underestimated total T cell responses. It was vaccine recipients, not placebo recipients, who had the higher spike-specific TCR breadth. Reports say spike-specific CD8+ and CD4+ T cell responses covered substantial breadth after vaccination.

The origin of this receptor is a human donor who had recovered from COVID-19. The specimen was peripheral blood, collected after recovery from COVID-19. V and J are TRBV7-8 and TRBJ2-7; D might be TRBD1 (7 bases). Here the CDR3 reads CASTPGGNTYEQYF. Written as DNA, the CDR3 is TGTGCCAGCACCCCAGGGGGGAACACCTACGAGCAGTACTTC.